This paragraph covers one TCR beta chain sequence. Its specificity is unknown. The V gene's germline CDR1 is LNHDA and CDR2 SQIVND (reference sequence). The CDR3 consists of 13 residues. The J segment lost 10 bases and the V segment lost 5 bases, leaving 6 bases of the junction unmatched. The data derive from a study of beta chain features in type 1 diabetes. Across the whole study: Age, gender, cell numbers and subset yield matched between patients and controls. Study-wide results and limits: The influence of HLA type on TCRB rearrangement stayed undetermined.

Expressed TCRB transcripts were sequenced because the entire RNA isolate underwent reverse transcription. Produced via immunoSEQ multiplex PCR; TCRdb's table is partial and in-frame only. The sample yields 850,000 to 900,000 clones, 15% to 20% seen once. The chain links TRBV19 to TRBJ1-2, with 11 bases that match TRBD1. The sequencing sample was made of naive CD4+ T cells from blood. The TCR was taken from a woman aged 18-29 years in good health. CDR3 DNA: TGTGCCAGTAGTCTCGGACAGGGGGCTGACTACACCTTC. Encoded protein: CASSLGQGADYTF.